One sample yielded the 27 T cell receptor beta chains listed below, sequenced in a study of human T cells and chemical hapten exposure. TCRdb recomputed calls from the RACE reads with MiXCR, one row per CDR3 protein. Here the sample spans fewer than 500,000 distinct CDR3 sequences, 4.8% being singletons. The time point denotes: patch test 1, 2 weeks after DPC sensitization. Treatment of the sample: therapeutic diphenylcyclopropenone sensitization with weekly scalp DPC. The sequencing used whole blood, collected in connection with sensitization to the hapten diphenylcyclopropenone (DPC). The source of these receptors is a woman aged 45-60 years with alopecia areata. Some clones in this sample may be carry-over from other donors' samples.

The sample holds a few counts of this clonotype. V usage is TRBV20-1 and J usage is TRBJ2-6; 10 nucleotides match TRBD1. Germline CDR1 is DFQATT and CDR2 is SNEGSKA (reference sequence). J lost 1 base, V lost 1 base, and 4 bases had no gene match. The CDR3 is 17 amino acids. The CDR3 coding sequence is TGCAGTGCTAGAGCCGGGACAGGGGAATCTGGGGCCAACGTCCTGACTTTC. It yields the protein CSARAGTGESGANVLTF.

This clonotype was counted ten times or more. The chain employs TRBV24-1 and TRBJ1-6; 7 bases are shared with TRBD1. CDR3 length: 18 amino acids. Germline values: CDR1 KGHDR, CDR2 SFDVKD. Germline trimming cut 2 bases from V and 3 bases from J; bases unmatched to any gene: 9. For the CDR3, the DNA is TGTGCCACCAGTGATTCCGAACAGGGGCTCCTCTATAATTCACCCCTCCACTTT. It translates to CATSDSEQGLLYNSPLHF.

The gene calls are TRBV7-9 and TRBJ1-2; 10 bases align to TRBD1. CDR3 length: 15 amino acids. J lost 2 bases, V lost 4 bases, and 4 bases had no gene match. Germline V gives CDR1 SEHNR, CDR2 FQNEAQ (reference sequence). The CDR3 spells CASSWETGGNYGYTF. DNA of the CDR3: TGTGCCAGCAGCTGGGAGACAGGGGGCAACTATGGCTACACCTTC.

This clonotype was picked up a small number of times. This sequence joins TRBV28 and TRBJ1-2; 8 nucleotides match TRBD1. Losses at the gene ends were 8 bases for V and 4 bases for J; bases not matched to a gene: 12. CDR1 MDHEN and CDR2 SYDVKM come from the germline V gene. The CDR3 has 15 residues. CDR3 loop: CASGSGGDLLYGYTF. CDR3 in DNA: TGTGCCAGCGGGTCAGGGGGCGATCTTCTCTATGGCTACACCTTC.

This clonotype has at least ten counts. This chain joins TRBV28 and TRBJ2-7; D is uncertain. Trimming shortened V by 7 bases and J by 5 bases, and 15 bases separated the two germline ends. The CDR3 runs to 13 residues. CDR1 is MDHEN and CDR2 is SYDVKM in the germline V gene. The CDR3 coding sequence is TGTGCCAGCAATGTAGGACCTGCGAACGAGCAGTACTTC. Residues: CASNVGPANEQYF.

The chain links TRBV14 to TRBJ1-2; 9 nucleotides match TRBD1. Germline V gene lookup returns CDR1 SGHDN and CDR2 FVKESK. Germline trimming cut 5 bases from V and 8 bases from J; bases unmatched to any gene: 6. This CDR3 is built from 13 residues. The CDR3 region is CASSYTGGAGYTF. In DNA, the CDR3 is TGTGCCAGCAGCTACACAGGGGGCGCGGGCTACACCTTC.

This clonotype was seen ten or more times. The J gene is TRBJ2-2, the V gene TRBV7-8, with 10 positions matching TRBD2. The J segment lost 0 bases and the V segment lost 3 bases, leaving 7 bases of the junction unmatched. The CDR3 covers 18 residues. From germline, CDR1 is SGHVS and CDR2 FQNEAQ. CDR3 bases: TGTGCCAGCAGCTTCCGGACTAGCGGAGGAACGAACACCGGGGAGCTGTTTTTT. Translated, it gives CASSFRTSGGTNTGELFF. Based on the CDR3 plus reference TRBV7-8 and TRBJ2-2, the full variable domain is GAGVSQSPRYKVAKRGQDVALRCDPISGHVSLFWYQQALGQGPEFLTYFQNEAQLDKSGLPSDRFFAERPEGSVSTLKIQRTQQEDSAVYLCASSFRTSGGTNTGELFFGEGSRLTVL.

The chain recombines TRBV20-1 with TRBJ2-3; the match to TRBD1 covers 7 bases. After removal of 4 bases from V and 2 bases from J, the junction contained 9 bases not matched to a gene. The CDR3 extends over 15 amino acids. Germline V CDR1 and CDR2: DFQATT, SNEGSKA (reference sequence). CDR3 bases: TGCAGTGCTATACGAACCGGGACAGCCACAGATACGCAGTATTTT. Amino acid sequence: CSAIRTGTATDTQYF.

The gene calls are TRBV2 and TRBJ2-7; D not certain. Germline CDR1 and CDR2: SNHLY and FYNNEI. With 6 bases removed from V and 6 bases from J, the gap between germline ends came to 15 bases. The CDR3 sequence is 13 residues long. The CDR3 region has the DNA TGTGCCAGCAGCCTCGGTTGGATTGGCGAGCAGTACTTC. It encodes CASSLGWIGEQYF.

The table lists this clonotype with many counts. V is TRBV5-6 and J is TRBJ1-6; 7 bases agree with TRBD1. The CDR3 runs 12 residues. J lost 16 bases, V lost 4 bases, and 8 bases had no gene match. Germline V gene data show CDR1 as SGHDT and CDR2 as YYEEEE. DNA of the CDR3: TGTGCCAGCAGCCCCCAGGGGGGGCAACTCCACTTT. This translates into CASSPQGGQLHF.

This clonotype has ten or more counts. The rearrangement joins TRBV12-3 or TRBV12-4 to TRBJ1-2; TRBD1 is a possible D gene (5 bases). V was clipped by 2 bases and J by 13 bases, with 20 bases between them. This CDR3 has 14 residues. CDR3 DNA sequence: TGTGCCAGCAGTTTACTGGGCAGGGCCTATGTGTCCACCTTC. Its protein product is CASSLLGRAYVSTF.

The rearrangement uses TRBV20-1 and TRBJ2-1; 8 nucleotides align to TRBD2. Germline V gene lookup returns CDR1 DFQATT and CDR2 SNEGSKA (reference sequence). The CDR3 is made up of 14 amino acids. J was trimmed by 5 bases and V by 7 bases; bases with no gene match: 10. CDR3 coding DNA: TGCAGTGGAGAACTAGCGGTCTTTAACAATGAGCAGTTCTTC. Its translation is CSGELAVFNNEQFF.

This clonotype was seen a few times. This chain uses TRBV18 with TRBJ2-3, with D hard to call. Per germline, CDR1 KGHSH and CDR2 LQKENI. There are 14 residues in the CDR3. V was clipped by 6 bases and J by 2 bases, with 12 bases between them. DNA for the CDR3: TGTGCCAGCTCCCTCCGGAGCTCCACAGATACGCAGTATTTT. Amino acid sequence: CASSLRSSTDTQYF.

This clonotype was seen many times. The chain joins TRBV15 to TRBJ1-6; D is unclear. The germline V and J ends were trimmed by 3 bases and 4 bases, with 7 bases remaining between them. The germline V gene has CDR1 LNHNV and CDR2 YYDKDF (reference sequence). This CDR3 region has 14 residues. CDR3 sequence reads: CATSRKGYNSPLHF. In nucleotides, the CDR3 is TGTGCCACCAGCAGGAAAGGTTATAATTCACCCCTCCACTTT. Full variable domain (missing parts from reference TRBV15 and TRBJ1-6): DAMVIQNPRYQVTQFGKPVTLSCSQTLNHNVMYWYQQKSSQAPKLLFHYYDKDFNNEADTPDNFQSRRPNTSFCFLDIRSPGLGDTAMYLCATSRKGYNSPLHFGNGTRLTVT.

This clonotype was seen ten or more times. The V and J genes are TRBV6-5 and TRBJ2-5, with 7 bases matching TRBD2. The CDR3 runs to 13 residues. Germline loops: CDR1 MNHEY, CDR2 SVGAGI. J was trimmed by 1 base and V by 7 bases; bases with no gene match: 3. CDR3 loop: CASKRGVQETQYF. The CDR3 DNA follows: TGTGCCAGCAAACGGGGGGTCCAAGAGACCCAGTACTTC.

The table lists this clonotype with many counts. CDR3 residues: CASSPGPSGDEQFF. The CDR3 DNA reads as TGCGCCAGCAGCCCGGGACCCTCTGGGGATGAGCAGTTCTTC. This chain uses TRBV4-3 with TRBJ2-1; possibly TRBD1 or TRBD2 for D (5 bases each). This CDR3 contains 14 residues. V lost 4 bases and J 8 bases, leaving 15 bases between the germline ends. Germline-derived CDR1 and CDR2 are LGHNA and YSLEER.

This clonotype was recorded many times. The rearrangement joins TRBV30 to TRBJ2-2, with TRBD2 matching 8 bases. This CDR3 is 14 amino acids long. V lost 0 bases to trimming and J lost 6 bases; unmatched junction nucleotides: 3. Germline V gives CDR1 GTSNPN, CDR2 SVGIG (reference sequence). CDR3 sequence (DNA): TGTGCCTGGAGTGTACGGGGGGGAGCCGGGGAGCTGTTTTTT. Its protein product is CAWSVRGGAGELFF.

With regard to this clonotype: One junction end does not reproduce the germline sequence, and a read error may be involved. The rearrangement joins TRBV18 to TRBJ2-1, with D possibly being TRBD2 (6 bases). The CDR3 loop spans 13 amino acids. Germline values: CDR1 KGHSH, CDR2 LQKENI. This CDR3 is CVSSPPGDVEQFF. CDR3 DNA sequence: TGTGTCAGCTCACCACCGGGAGATGTTGAGCAGTTCTTC.

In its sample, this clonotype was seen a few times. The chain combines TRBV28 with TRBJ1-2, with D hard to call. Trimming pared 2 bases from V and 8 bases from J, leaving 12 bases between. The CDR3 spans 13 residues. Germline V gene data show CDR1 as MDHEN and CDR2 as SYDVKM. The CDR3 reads CASSLPAGLGYTF. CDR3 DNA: TGTGCCAGCAGTTTACCGGCTGGGTTAGGCTACACCTTC.

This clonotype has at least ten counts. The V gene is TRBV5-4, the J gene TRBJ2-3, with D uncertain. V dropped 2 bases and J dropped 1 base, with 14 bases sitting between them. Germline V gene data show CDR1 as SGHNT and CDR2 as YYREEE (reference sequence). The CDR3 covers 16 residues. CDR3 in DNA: TGTGCCAGCAGCTTCGGTGCGGCTGCGGGCACAGATACGCAGTATTTT. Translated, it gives CASSFGAAAGTDTQYF.

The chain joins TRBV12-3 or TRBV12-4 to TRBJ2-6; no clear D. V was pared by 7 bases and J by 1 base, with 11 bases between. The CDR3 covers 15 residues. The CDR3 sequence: CASTHGLSGANVLTF. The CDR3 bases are TGTGCCAGCACCCATGGCCTGTCTGGGGCCAACGTCCTGACTTTC.

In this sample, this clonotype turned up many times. CDR3 residues: CSAREQGSGTDTQYF. The CDR3 DNA sequence: TGCAGTGCTAGAGAACAGGGGAGTGGGACAGATACGCAGTATTTT. The chain employs TRBV20-1 and TRBJ2-3; 7 bases are shared with TRBD1. The CDR3 is 15 amino acids. Germline assignment: CDR1 DFQATT and CDR2 SNEGSKA (reference sequence). V lost 0 bases to trimming and J lost 3 bases; unmatched junction nucleotides: 6.

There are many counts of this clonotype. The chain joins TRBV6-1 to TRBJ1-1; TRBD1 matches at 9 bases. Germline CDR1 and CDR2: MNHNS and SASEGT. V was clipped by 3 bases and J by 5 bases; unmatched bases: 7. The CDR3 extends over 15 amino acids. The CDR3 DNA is TGTGCCAGCAGTGAGAGACAGGGGGGATGGACTGAAGCTTTCTTT. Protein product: CASSERQGGWTEAFF.

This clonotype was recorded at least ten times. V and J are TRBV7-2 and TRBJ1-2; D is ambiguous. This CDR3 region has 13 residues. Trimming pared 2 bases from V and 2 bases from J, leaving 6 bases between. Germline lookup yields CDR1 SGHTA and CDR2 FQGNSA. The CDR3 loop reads CASSLWENYGYTF. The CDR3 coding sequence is TGTGCCAGCAGCTTATGGGAGAACTATGGCTACACCTTC.

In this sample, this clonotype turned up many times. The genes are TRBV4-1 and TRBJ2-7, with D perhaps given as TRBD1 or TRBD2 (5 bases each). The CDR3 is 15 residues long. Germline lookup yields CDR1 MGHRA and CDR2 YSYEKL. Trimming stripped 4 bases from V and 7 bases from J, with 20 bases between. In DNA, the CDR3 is TGCGCCAGCAGCCTGGCCGGGACGCCGGGTCTGGAGCAGTACTTC. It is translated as CASSLAGTPGLEQYF.

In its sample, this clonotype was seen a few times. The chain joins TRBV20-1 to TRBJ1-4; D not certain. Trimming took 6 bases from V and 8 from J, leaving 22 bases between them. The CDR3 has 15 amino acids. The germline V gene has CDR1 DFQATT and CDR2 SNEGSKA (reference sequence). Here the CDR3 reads CSALAWVLGGEKLFF. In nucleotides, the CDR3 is TGCAGTGCACTCGCCTGGGTTCTGGGTGGGGAAAAACTGTTTTTT.

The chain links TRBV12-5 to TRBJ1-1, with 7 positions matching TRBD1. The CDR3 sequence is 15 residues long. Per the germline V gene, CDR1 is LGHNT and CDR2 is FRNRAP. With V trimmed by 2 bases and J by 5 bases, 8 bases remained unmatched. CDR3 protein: CASGLSPTGMTEAFF. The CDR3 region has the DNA TGTGCTAGTGGTTTGTCGCCGACAGGGATGACTGAAGCTTTCTTT.